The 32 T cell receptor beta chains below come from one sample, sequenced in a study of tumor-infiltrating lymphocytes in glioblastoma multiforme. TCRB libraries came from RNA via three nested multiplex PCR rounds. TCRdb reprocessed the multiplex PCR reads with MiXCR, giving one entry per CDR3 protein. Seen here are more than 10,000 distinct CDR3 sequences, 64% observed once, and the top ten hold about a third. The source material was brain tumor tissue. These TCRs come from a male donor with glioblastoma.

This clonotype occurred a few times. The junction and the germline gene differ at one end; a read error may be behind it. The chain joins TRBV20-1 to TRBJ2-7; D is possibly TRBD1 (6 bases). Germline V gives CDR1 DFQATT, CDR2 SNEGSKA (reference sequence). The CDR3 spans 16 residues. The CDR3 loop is CSARDTRTVSFYEQYF. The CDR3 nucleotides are TGCAGTGCTAGAGATACGAGGACAGTTTCTTTCTACGAGCAGTACTTT.

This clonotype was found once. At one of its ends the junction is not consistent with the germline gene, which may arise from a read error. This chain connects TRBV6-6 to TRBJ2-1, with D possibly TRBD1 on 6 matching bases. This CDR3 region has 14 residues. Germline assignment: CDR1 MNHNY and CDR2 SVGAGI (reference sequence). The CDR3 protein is CASSWDNAYKEQFF. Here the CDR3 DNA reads TGTGCCAGCAGTTGGGACAATGCCTACAAAGAGCAGTTCTTC.

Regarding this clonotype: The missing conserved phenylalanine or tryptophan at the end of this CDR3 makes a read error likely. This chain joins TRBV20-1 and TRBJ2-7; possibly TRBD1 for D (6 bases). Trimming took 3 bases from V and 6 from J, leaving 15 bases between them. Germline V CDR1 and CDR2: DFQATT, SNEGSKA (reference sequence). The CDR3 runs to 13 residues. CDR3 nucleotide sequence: TGCAGTGCTAGTCACGCAGGGGTTGGCGAGCAGTACCTC. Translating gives CSASHAGVGEQYL.

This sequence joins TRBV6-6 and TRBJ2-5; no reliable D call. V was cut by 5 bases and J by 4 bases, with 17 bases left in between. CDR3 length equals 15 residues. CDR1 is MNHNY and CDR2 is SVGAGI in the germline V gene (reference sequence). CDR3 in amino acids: CASSPPSWEGETQYF. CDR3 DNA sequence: TGTGCCAGCAGTCCCCCTTCATGGGAAGGAGAGACCCAGTACTTC.

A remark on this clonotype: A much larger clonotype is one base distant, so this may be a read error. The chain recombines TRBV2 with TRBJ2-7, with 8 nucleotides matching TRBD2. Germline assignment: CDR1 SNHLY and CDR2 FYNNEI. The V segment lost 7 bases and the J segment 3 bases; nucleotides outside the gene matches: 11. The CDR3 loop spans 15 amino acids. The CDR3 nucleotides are TGTGCCAGCAAGCTACAACTAGCGGAAGTCTACGAGCAGTACTTC. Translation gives CASKLQLAEVYEQYF.

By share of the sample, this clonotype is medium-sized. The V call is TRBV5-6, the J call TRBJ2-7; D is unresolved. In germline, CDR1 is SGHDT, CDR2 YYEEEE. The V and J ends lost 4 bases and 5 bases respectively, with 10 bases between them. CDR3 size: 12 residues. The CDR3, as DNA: TGTGCCAGCAGCCCTGGTCAGGACGAGCAGTACTTC. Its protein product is CASSPGQDEQYF.

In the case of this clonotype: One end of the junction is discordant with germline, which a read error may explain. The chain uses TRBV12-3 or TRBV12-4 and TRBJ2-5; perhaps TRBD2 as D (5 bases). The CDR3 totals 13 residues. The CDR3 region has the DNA TGTGCCAGCAGCGGCGCAGCGGAGCAGACCCAATACTTC. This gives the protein CASSGAAEQTQYF.

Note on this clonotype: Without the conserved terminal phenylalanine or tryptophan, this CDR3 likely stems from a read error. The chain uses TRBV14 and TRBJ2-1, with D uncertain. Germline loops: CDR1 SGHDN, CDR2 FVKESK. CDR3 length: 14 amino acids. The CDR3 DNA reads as TGTGCCAGCGGCCAAGATGTGCGTTACAATGAGCAGTTCTAC. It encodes CASGQDVRYNEQFY.

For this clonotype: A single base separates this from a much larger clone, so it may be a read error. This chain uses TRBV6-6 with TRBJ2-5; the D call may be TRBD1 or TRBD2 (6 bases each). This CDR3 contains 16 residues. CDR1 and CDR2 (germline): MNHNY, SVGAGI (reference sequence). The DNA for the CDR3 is TGTGTCAGCAGTTACTCAGGCGGGACACCAAAAGAGACCCAGTACTTC. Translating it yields CVSSYSGGTPKETQYF.

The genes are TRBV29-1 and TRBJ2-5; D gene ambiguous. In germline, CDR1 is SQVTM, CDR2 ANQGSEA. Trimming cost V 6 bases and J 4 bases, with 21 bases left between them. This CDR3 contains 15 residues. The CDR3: CSVEKHSRHLETQYF. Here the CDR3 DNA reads TGCAGCGTCGAAAAGCACAGCCGCCACCTAGAGACCCAGTACTTC. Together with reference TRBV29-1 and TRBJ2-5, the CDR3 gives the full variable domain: SAVISQKPSRDICQRGTSLTIQCQVDSQVTMMFWYRQQPGQSLTLIATANQGSEATYESGFVIDKFPISRPNLTFSTLTVSNMSPEDSSIYLCSVEKHSRHLETQYFGPGTRLLVL.

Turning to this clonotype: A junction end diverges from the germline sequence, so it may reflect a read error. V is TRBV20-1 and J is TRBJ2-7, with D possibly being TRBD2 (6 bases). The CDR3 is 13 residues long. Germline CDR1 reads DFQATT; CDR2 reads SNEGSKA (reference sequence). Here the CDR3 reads CNANSRGEDEQYF. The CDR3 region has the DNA TGCAATGCTAATAGTCGTGGGGAGGATGAGCAGTACTTC.

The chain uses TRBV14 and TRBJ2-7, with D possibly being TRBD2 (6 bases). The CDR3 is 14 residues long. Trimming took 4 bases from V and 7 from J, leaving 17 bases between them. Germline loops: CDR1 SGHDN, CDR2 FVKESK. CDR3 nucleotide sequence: TGTGCCAGCAGCCGAGAGTTCGGGAGCTATGAGCAGTACTTC. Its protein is CASSREFGSYEQYF. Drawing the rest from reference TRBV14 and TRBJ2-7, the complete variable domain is EAGVTQFPSHSVIEKGQTVTLRCDPISGHDNLYWYRRVMGKEIKFLLHFVKESKQDESGMPNNRFLAERTGGTYSTLKVQPAELEDSGVYFCASSREFGSYEQYFGPGTRLTVT.

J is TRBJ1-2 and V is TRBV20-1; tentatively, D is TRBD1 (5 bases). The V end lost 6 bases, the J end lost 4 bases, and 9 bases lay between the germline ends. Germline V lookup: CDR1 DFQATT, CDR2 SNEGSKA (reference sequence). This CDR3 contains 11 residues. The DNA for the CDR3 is TGCAGTGCGGACATGGGCTATGGCTACACCTTC. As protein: CSADMGYGYTF.

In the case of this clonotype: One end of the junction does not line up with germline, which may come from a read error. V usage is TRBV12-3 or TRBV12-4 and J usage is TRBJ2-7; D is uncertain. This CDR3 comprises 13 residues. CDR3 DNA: TGTGTCAGCAGCTATGTACAGAGCCACGAGCAGTACTTC. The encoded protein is CVSSYVQSHEQYF.

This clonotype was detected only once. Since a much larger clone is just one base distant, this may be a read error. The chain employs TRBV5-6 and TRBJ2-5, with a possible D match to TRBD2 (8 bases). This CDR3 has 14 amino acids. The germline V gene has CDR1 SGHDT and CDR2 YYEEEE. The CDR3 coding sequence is TGTGCCATCAGCGCCCGGGCGGGGGGACAGACCCTGTACTTC. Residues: CAISARAGGQTLYF.

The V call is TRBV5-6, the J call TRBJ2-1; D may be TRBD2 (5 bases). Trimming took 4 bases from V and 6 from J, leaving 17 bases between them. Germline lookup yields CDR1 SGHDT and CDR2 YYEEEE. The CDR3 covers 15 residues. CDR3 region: CASSTFKGDSNEQFF. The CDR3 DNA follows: TGTGCCAGCAGCACCTTTAAGGGAGATAGCAATGAGCAGTTCTTC.

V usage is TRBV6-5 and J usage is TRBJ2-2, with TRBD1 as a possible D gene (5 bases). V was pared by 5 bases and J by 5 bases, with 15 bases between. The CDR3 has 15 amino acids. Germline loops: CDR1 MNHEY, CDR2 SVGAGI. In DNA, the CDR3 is TGTGCCAGCAGTCAAGAGTTAGGGGCGACCGGGGAGCTGTTTTTT. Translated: CASSQELGATGELFF.

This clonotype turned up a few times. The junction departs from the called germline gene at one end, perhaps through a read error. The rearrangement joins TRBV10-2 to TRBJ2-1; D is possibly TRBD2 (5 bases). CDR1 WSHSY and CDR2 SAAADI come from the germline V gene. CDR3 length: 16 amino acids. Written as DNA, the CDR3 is TGCGCCAGCAGTGACATCTTCTCTAGCAGGAGCAATGGGCAGTTCTTC. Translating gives CASSDIFSSRSNGQFF.

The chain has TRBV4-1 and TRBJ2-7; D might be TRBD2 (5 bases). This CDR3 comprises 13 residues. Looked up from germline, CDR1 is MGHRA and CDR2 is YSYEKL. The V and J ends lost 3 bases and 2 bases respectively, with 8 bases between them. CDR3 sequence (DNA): TGCGCCAGCAGCCATTCGGGAACCTACGAGCAGTACTTC. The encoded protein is CASSHSGTYEQYF.

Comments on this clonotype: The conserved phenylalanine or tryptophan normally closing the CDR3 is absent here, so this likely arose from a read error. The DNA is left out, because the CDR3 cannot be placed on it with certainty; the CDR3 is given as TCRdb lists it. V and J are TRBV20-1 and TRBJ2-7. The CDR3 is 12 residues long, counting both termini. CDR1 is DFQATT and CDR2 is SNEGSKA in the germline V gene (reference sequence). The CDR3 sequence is CSAREEGYEQYS.

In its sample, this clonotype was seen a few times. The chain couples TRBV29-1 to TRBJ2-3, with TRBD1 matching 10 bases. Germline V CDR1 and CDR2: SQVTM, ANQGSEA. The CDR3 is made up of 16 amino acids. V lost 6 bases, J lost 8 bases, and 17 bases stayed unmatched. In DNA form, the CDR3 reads TGCAGCGTCGACGGATGGGGGGACAGGGGAGGAGGTACGCAGTATTTT. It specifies CSVDGWGDRGGGTQYF.

The CDR3 nucleotides read TGTGCCCCCCGGAGGGACTCCTACAATGAGCAGTTCTTC. Encoded protein: CAPRRDSYNEQFF. The chain has TRBV10-3 and TRBJ2-1, with D perhaps TRBD2 (6 bases). V gave up 11 bases and J gave up 0 bases, with 11 bases separating them. CDR1 ENHRY and CDR2 SYGVKD come from the germline V gene. CDR3 size: 13 residues.

Here the CDR3 reads CASIDTTIGIAKNIQYF. The CDR3 nucleotides read TGTGCCAGCATCGATACAACTATAGGTATAGCCAAAAACATTCAGTACTTC. The chain combines TRBV7-9 with TRBJ2-4; D unresolved. Germline V gives CDR1 SEHNR, CDR2 FQNEAQ (reference sequence). Trimming removed 7 bases from V and 0 bases from J, with 19 bases in between. CDR3 length equals 17 residues. The full variable domain, in which reference TRBV7-9 and TRBJ2-4 provide the parts outside the CDR3, is DTGVSQNPRHKITKRGQNVTFRCDPISEHNRLYWYRQTLGQGPEFLTYFQNEAQLEKSRLLSDRFSAERPKGSFSTLEIQRTEQGDSAMYLCASIDTTIGIAKNIQYFGAGTRLSVL.

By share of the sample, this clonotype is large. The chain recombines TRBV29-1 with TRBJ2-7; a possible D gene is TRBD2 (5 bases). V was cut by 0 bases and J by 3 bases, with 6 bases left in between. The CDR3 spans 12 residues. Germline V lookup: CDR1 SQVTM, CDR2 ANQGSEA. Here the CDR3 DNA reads TGCAGCGTTGAAGAGACTATCTACGAGCAGTACTTC. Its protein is CSVEETIYEQYF.

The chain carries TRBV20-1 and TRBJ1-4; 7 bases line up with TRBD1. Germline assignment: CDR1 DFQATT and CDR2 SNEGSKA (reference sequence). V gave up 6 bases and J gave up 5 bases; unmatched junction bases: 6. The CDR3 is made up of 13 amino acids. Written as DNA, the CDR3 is TGCAGTGCAGGAGGACAGGCGAATGAAAAACTGTTTTTT. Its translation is CSAGGQANEKLFF.

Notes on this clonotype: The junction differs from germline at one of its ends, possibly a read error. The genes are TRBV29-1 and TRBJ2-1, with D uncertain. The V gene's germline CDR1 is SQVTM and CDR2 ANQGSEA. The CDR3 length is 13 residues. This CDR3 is CSVDIVTSGEQFF. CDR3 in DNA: TGCAGCGTTGATATCGTAACTTCTGGTGAGCAGTTTTTC.

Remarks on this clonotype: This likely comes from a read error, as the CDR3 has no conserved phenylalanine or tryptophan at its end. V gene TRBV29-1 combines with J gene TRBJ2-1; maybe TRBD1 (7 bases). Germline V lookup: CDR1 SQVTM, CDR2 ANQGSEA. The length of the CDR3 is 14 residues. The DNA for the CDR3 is TGCAACGTTCGGGGGCGGCAGGGGGGCAATGAGCAGTTCTCC. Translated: CNVRGRQGGNEQFS.

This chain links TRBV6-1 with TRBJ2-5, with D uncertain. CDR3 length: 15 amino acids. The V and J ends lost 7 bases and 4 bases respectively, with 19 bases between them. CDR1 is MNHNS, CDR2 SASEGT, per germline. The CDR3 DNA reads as TGTGCCAGCAATGCCCTAAGGGCGAACCGAGAGACCCAGTACTTC. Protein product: CASNALRANRETQYF.

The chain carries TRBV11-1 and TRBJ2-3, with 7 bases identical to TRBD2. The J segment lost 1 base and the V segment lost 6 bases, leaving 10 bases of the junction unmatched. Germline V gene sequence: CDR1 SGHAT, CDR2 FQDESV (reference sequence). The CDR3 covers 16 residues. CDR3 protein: CASSSRGRGGTDTQYF. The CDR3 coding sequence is TGTGCCAGCAGTTCCCGGGGCCGGGGGGGCACAGATACGCAGTATTTT.

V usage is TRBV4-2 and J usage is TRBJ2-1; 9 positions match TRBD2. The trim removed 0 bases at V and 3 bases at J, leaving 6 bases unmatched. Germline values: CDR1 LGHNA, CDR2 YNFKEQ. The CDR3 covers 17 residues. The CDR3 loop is CASSQDRLAGLYNEQFF. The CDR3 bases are TGTGCCAGCAGCCAAGATCGTCTAGCGGGGCTCTACAATGAGCAGTTCTTC.

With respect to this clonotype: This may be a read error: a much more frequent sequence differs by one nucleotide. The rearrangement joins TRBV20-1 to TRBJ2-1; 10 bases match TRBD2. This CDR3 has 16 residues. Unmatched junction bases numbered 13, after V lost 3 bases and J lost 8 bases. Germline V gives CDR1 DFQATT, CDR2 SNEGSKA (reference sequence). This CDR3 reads CSARKWLAGDLDEQFF. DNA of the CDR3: TGCAGTGCTAGGAAGTGGCTAGCGGGAGATTTGGATGAGCAGTTCTTC.

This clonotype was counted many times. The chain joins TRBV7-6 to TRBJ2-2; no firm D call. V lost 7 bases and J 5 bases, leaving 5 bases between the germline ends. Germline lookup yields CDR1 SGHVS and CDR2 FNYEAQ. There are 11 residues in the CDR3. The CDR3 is CASKQTGELFF. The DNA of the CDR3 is TGTGCCAGCAAACAAACCGGGGAGCTGTTTTTT.